The 30 T cell receptor beta chains below were found in one sample sequenced in a study of shared clonotypes between healthy human individuals. Sequencing was performed with immunoSEQ multiplex PCR; in TCRdb, only in-frame clones are kept and a portion is missing. The sample carries under 2,500,000 clones, under 97% recorded once. Sequencing was performed on naive CD4+ T cells sorted from blood. Stated subset: CD45RA+ positively selected. These receptors all come from a man aged 18 to 30 in good health.

V is TRBV30 and J is TRBJ2-6, with D uncertain. Germline-derived CDR1 and CDR2 are GTSNPN and SVGIG (reference sequence). The CDR3 consists of 14 residues. The V end lost 1 base, the J end lost 4 bases, and 8 bases lay between the germline ends. CDR3 sequence reads: CAWSEALGANVLTF. The CDR3 DNA reads as TGTGCCTGGAGTGAAGCTCTGGGGGCCAACGTCCTGACTTTC.

The V call is TRBV18, the J call TRBJ2-1; 10 bases fit TRBD2. The CDR3 has 16 residues. V was clipped by 2 bases and J by 6 bases; unmatched bases: 7. CDR1 and CDR2 (germline): KGHSH, LQKENI. CDR3 sequence reads: CASSPRVQRGGNEQFF. In nucleotides, the CDR3 is TGTGCCAGCTCACCAAGGGTCCAGCGGGGGGGCAATGAGCAGTTCTTC.

The V gene is TRBV11-2, the J gene TRBJ1-1, with D hard to call. V lost 3 bases to trimming and J lost 0 bases, with 8 bases between them. Looked up from germline, CDR1 is SGHAT and CDR2 is FQNNGV. This CDR3 spans 14 amino acids. Here the CDR3 DNA reads TGTGCCAGCAGCTTGGGTATTTTGAACACTGAAGCTTTCTTT. Its protein is CASSLGILNTEAFF. Full variable domain (remainder filled in from reference TRBV11-2 and TRBJ1-1): EAGVAQSPRYKIIEKRQSVAFWCNPISGHATLYWYQQILGQGPKLLIQFQNNGVVDDSQLPKDRFSAERLKGVDSTLKIQPAKLEDSAVYLCASSLGILNTEAFFGQGTRLTVV.

The V call is TRBV10-3, the J call TRBJ1-2; 7 bases line up with TRBD1. The CDR3 length is 16 residues. With 10 bases clipped from V and 2 bases from J, the junction kept 16 bases outside the gene matches. Germline-derived CDR1 and CDR2 are ENHRY and SYGVKD. The CDR3 DNA sequence: TGTGCCACTCACGGAATTGGCCCGACAGGGAACTATGGCTACACCTTC. Protein sequence: CATHGIGPTGNYGYTF.

The rearrangement uses TRBV25-1 and TRBJ1-6, with D tentatively TRBD1 (6 bases). The germline CDR1 and CDR2 sequences are MGHDK and SYGVNS. CDR3 size: 15 residues. V was cut by 4 bases and J by 13 bases, with 20 bases left in between. The CDR3 nucleotides read TGTGCCAGCAGTGGGTATACAGGGCAGTATCCCCCCCTCCACTTT. It translates to CASSGYTGQYPPLHF.

A single count supports this clone. The same CDR3 arises from other DNA sequences in this sample as well. This chain connects TRBV2 to TRBJ2-2; TRBD2 is a possible D gene (6 bases). Trimming took 7 bases from V and 2 from J, leaving 8 bases between them. CDR3 size: 13 residues. Germline assignment: CDR1 SNHLY and CDR2 FYNNEI. The CDR3 loop reads CASKGGNTGELFF. Here the CDR3 DNA reads TGTGCCAGCAAGGGAGGAAACACCGGGGAGCTGTTTTTT.

J is TRBJ1-2 and V is TRBV6-4, with TRBD1 matching over 11 bases. Trimming removed 8 bases from V and 7 bases from J; junction bases left unmatched: 6. The CDR3 loop spans 13 amino acids. The germline gives CDR1 MRHNA, CDR2 SNTAGT. The DNA of the CDR3 is TGTGCCAGCCGCGGACAGGGGGCGGGTGGCTACACCTTC. Protein: CASRGQGAGGYTF.

The chain combines TRBV30 with TRBJ2-5; the D gene is possibly TRBD1 (6 bases). Per germline, CDR1 GTSNPN and CDR2 SVGIG (reference sequence). Trimming stripped 4 bases from V and 1 base from J, with 13 bases between. This CDR3 has 14 amino acids. The chain's CDR3 is CAWTSDRRQETQYF. CDR3 bases: TGTGCCTGGACTTCCGACAGGCGCCAAGAGACCCAGTACTTC.

This clone was counted once. The V call is TRBV6-1, the J call TRBJ2-6; 10 nucleotides match TRBD1. The CDR3 is 15 amino acids. The V and J ends lost 7 bases and 8 bases, in that order; junction bases with no gene match: 8. Germline V gene lookup returns CDR1 MNHNS and CDR2 SASEGT. The CDR3 nucleotides are TGTGCCAGCACTATGGGACAGGGGCTTACCAACGTCCTGACTTTC. Translating it yields CASTMGQGLTNVLTF.

The chain uses TRBV5-4 and TRBJ1-3, with a weak D call TRBD1 (5 bases). The CDR3 is 15 amino acids. Trimming pared 6 bases from V and 0 bases from J, leaving 13 bases between. Germline CDR1 SGHNT, CDR2 YYREEE (reference sequence). The CDR3 protein is CASTANTGSGNTIYF. In DNA, the CDR3 is TGTGCCAGCACCGCTAATACAGGCTCTGGAAACACCATATATTTT.

This clone was observed a single time. This same CDR3 is encoded by further DNA sequences in the sample. The V call is TRBV29-1, the J call TRBJ1-2; 8 nucleotides agree with TRBD1. The CDR3 contains 13 residues. J gave up 7 bases and V 3 bases, and 7 bases lay outside the gene matches. The germline CDR1 and CDR2 sequences are SQVTM and ANQGSEA. The CDR3 DNA is TGCAGCGTTGAGGACAGGGTTGGGGGTGGCTACACCTTC. This encodes CSVEDRVGGGYTF.

This clone was detected only once. Different DNA sequences within this sample yield the same CDR3. The chain links TRBV30 to TRBJ2-3; 9 bases match TRBD1. CDR3 size: 14 residues. Trimming removed 3 bases from V and 1 base from J; junction bases left unmatched: 2. From germline, CDR1 is GTSNPN and CDR2 SVGIG (reference sequence). The CDR3 nucleotides are TGTGCCTGGAGCCGGACAGGGGGCACAGATACGCAGTATTTT. It codes for CAWSRTGGTDTQYF.

The gene calls are TRBV19 and TRBJ1-2; D is undetermined. The V and J ends lost 5 bases and 4 bases respectively, with 8 bases between them. The CDR3 is 12 residues long. The germline V gene has CDR1 LNHDA and CDR2 SQIVND (reference sequence). The CDR3 sequence is CASSPKGYGYTF. DNA of the CDR3: TGTGCCAGTAGTCCCAAGGGCTATGGCTACACCTTC.

The rearrangement uses TRBV4-1 and TRBJ1-3; possibly TRBD1 for D (6 bases). The V end was cut by 4 bases, the J end by 2 bases, with 15 bases between. This CDR3 spans 16 amino acids. Germline values: CDR1 MGHRA, CDR2 YSYEKL. The CDR3 sequence is CASSPEGGNAGNTIYF. The CDR3 DNA reads as TGCGCCAGCAGCCCGGAGGGGGGGAACGCTGGAAACACCATATATTTT.

V and J are TRBV27 and TRBJ1-5, with 7 bases lining up with TRBD1. This CDR3 spans 15 amino acids. Germline CDR1 and CDR2: MNHEY and SMNVEV (reference sequence). The V gene end was trimmed by 6 bases and the J gene end by 8 bases; junction bases not matched to a gene: 13. CDR3 protein: CASSQGQALGKPQHF. CDR3 bases: TGTGCCAGCAGCCAAGGACAGGCCTTGGGTAAGCCCCAGCATTTT.

V gene TRBV11-2 combines with J gene TRBJ1-6; D ambiguous. CDR1 and CDR2 (germline): SGHAT, FQNNGV. Trimming cost V 2 bases and J 5 bases, with 10 bases left between them. The CDR3 spans 15 residues. The CDR3 DNA is TGTGCCAGCAGCTTAATCCAGAAGGATAATTCACCCCTCCACTTT. It translates to CASSLIQKDNSPLHF.

The chain couples TRBV5-1 to TRBJ1-4; tentatively, D is TRBD1 (6 bases). Germline V gives CDR1 SGHRS, CDR2 YFSETQ. There are 15 residues in the CDR3. Trimming left V 1 base short and J 7 bases short, with 14 bases between. CDR3 nucleotide sequence: TGCGCCAGCAGCTTGAGTGCAGGGGATGGTGAAAAACTGTTTTTT. Its protein is CASSLSAGDGEKLFF.

V and J are TRBV11-2 and TRBJ2-7; D uncertain. The germline V and J ends were trimmed by 0 bases and 2 bases, with 11 bases remaining between them. CDR1 is SGHAT and CDR2 is FQNNGV in the germline V gene. There are 15 residues in the CDR3. The CDR3 region is CASSLDHSSTYEQYF. The CDR3 coding sequence is TGTGCCAGCAGCTTAGATCATAGCAGTACCTACGAGCAGTACTTC.

This chain joins TRBV10-3 and TRBJ2-7; weak D call: TRBD2 (7 bases). This CDR3 contains 14 residues. Trimming cost V 2 bases and J 6 bases, with 14 bases left between them. The germline CDR1 and CDR2 sequences are ENHRY and SYGVKD. CDR3 region: CAISEKGGGTEQYF. In nucleotides, the CDR3 is TGTGCCATCAGTGAGAAAGGGGGGGGGACCGAGCAGTACTTC.

The count of this clone is one. The rearrangement joins TRBV29-1 to TRBJ2-7; D unclear. Deletions cut 0 bases from V and 2 bases from J, with 8 bases between. Germline V gene sequence: CDR1 SQVTM, CDR2 ANQGSEA. CDR3 length: 13 residues. This CDR3 reads CSVEDSETYEQYF. The CDR3 coding sequence is TGCAGCGTTGAAGATTCCGAAACCTACGAGCAGTACTTC.

The J gene is TRBJ2-2, the V gene TRBV27; TRBD2 agrees at 12 bases. Germline trimming cut 5 bases from V and 5 bases from J; bases unmatched to any gene: 6. Germline V gene sequence: CDR1 MNHEY, CDR2 SMNVEV (reference sequence). The CDR3 runs 16 residues. CDR3 sequence: CASSGRTSGITGELFF. CDR3 nucleotide sequence: TGTGCCAGCAGTGGCAGGACTAGCGGGATAACCGGGGAGCTGTTTTTT.

This rearrangement joins TRBV6-1 to TRBJ1-2, with TRBD1 matching 7 bases. V gave up 2 bases and J gave up 0 bases; unmatched junction bases: 6. Germline-derived CDR1 and CDR2 are MNHNS and SASEGT. CDR3 size: 16 residues. Here the CDR3 reads CASSEKARGPNYGYTF. Written as DNA, the CDR3 is TGTGCCAGCAGTGAAAAGGCAAGGGGGCCTAACTATGGCTACACCTTC.

This clone showed up just a few times. This sample includes further DNA sequences coding for the same CDR3. The chain carries TRBV5-1 and TRBJ2-7; TRBD1 agrees at 8 bases. The germline V gene encodes CDR1 SGHRS and CDR2 YFSETQ. The CDR3 extends over 14 amino acids. V lost 0 bases and J lost 3; bases outside the gene matches: 2. The CDR3 DNA sequence: TGCGCCAGCAGCTTGGAGGACAGGGTCTACGAGCAGTACTTC. This codes for CASSLEDRVYEQYF. The complete variable domain, with remaining parts taken from reference TRBV5-1 and TRBJ2-7, reads KAGVTQTPRYLIKTRGQQVTLSCSPISGHRSVSWYQQTPGQGLQFLFEYFSETQRNKGNFPGRFSGRQFSNSRSEMNVSTLELGDSALYLCASSLEDRVYEQYFGPGTRLTVT.

As regards this clone: Within the sample, other DNA sequences also encode this same CDR3. The chain recombines TRBV9 with TRBJ2-5; D not certain. Trimming pared 0 bases from V and 5 bases from J, leaving 8 bases between. The CDR3 has 13 amino acids. CDR1 is SGDLS and CDR2 is YYNGEE in the germline V gene. The CDR3 bases are TGTGCCAGCAGCGTAGCCCCCCTTGAGACCCAGTACTTC. Protein: CASSVAPLETQYF.

V and J are TRBV29-1 and TRBJ2-7; D possibly corresponds to TRBD1 (6 bases). Looked up from germline, CDR1 is SQVTM and CDR2 is ANQGSEA. The CDR3 runs to 13 residues. Deletions cut 6 bases from V and 5 bases from J, with 17 bases between. This CDR3 is CSVIQGSTHEQYF. CDR3 nucleotides: TGCAGCGTGATACAGGGAAGCACCCACGAGCAGTACTTC.

This chain uses TRBV5-1 with TRBJ2-7; D is perhaps TRBD1 (6 bases). CDR1 and CDR2 (germline): SGHRS, YFSETQ. V was trimmed by 5 bases and J by 0 bases, leaving 12 bases between them. CDR3 length: 14 amino acids. The CDR3 DNA follows: TGCGCCAGCAGGGATTACAGGGCCTCCTACGAGCAGTACTTC. Translated, it gives CASRDYRASYEQYF.

In DNA form, the CDR3 reads TGTGCCAGCTCCAAGACCGACACCTACGAGCAGTACTTC. Protein sequence: CASSKTDTYEQYF. The chain employs TRBV18 and TRBJ2-7; D gene ambiguous. The CDR3 runs 13 residues. Trimming pared 6 bases from V and 2 bases from J, leaving 11 bases between. Germline values: CDR1 KGHSH, CDR2 LQKENI.

The genes are TRBV5-1 and TRBJ1-2; 7 bases are shared with TRBD1. This CDR3 has 16 residues. Trimming took 1 base from V and 11 from J; bases not matched to a gene: 17. Germline values: CDR1 SGHRS, CDR2 YFSETQ. The CDR3: CASSLPVGQANEGYTF. CDR3 in DNA: TGCGCCAGCAGCTTGCCTGTAGGACAGGCCAACGAGGGGTACACCTTC.

The J gene is TRBJ1-5, the V gene TRBV27, with D possibly being TRBD1 (6 bases). V lost 5 bases, J lost 7 bases, and 12 bases lay in between. This CDR3 region has 13 residues. Looked up from germline, CDR1 is MNHEY and CDR2 is SMNVEV (reference sequence). The CDR3 DNA follows: TGTGCCAGCAGTCCCCGGGACAAACAGCCCCAGCATTTT. This sequence encodes CASSPRDKQPQHF.

This clone was detected only once. The chain links TRBV18 to TRBJ2-5; 9 bases map to TRBD2. Germline CDR1 is KGHSH and CDR2 is LQKENI. The CDR3 is 16 residues long. V dropped 6 bases and J dropped 1; count of bases not matched to a gene: 9. The CDR3 spells CASSLYLAGLQETQYF. The CDR3 bases are TGTGCCAGCTCCCTGTACCTAGCGGGGCTCCAAGAGACCCAGTACTTC.